This T cell receptor beta chain was recovered during a study of T-cell memory formation after mild COVID-19. Notes on this clonotype: Its antigen is unidentified.

Germline CDR1 MNHEY, CDR2 SVGAGI. Germline trimming cut 6 bases from V and 6 bases from J; bases unmatched to any gene: 7. The CDR3 totals 13 residues. TCRdb fed the 5' RACE reads into MiXCR, producing one record per CDR3 protein. The repertoire has around 300,000 distinct CDR3 sequences, roughly an eighth of them found once; the top ten carry around 23%. Study conclusions and caveats: There was a balanced CD4/CD8 profile in clones contracting day 15 to 85, and later expanders leaned CD4+.

The origin of this receptor is a man younger than 30 who had mild COVID-19 (a few samples of this study predate the infection). Cell type and time point are not known. What was sequenced was PBMCs or a T cell subset sorted from them (not recorded which). V gene TRBV6-5 combines with J gene TRBJ1-2, with TRBD1 matching 7 bases. In nucleotides, the CDR3 is TGTGCCAGCAGCAACAGGGGAGGGAATGGCTACACCTTC. It codes for CASSNRGGNGYTF.